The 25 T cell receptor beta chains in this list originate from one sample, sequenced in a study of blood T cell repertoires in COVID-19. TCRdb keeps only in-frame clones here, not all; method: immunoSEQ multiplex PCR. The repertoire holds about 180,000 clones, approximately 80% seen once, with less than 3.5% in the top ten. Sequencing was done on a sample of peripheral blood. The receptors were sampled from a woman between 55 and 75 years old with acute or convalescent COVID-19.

DNA for the CDR3: TGTGCCAGCAGTGAAGCGCGTCGTCTAGCGCGCTCCTACAATGAGCAGTTCTTC. Translating it yields CASSEARRLARSYNEQFF. V gene TRBV6-1 combines with J gene TRBJ2-1; the D gene is possibly TRBD2 (6 bases). The CDR3 runs 18 residues. Per the germline V gene, CDR1 is MNHNS and CDR2 is SASEGT. Trimming removed 0 bases from V and 0 bases from J, with 15 bases in between.

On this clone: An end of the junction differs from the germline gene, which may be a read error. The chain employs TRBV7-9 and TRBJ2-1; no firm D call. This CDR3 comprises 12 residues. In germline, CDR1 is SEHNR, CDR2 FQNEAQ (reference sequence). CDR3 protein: CASTDSDNEQFF. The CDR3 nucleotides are TGTGCCAGCACTGACTCCGACAATGAGCAGTTCTTC.

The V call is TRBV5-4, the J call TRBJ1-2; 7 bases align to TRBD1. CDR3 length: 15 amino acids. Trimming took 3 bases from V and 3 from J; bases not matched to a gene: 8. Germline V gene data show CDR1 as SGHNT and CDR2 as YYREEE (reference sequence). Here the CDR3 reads CASSSERQGDYGYTF. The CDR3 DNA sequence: TGTGCCAGCAGCTCGGAACGACAGGGCGACTATGGCTACACCTTC.

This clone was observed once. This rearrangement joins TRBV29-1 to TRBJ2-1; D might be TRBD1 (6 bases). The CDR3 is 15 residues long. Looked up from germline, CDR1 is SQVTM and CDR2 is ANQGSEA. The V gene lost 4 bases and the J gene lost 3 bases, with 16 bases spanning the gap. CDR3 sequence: CSVAGALSLYNEQFF. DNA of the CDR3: TGCAGCGTTGCAGGGGCCCTATCTCTCTACAATGAGCAGTTCTTC.

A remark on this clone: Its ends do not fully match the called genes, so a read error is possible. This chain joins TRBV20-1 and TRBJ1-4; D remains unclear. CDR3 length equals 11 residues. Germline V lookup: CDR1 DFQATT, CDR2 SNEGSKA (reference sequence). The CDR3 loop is CSASFRREGVF. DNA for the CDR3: TGCAGTGCCTCGTTCCGGAGGGAAGGAGTTTTT.

The CDR3 loop reads CASSLRVHRVRYGYTF. The DNA for the CDR3 is TGTGCCAGCAGCTTACGGGTCCACAGGGTCAGGTATGGCTACACCTTC. The chain couples TRBV11-3 to TRBJ1-2, with a weak D call TRBD1 (6 bases). The length of the CDR3 is 16 residues. Per germline, CDR1 SGHNT and CDR2 YENEEA. V was shortened by 2 bases and J by 5 bases, with 18 bases between the two germline ends.

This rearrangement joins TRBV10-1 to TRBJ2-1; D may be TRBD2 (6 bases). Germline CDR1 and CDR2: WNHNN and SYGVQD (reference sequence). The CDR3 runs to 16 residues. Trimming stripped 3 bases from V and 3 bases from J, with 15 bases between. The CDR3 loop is CASSESVGTYYNEQFF. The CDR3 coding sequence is TGCGCCAGCAGTGAATCCGTCGGGACTTACTACAATGAGCAGTTCTTC.

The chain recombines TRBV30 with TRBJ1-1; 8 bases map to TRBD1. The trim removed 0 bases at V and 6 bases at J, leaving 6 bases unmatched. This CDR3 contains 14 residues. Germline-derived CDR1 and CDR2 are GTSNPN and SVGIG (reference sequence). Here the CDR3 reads CAWSVLQGASEAFF. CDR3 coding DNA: TGTGCCTGGAGTGTACTCCAGGGGGCCTCTGAAGCTTTCTTT.

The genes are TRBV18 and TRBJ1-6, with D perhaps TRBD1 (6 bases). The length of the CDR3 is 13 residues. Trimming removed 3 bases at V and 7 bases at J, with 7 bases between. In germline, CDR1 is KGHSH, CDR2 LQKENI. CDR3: CASSPQGNSPLHF. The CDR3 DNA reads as TGTGCCAGCTCACCCCAGGGGAATTCACCCCTCCACTTT.

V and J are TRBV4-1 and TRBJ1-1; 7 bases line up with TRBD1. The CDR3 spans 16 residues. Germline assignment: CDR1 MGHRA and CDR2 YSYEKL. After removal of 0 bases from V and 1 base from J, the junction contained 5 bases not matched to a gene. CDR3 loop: CASSQDPGTENTEAFF. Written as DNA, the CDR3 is TGCGCCAGCAGCCAAGACCCCGGGACAGAGAACACTGAAGCTTTCTTT.

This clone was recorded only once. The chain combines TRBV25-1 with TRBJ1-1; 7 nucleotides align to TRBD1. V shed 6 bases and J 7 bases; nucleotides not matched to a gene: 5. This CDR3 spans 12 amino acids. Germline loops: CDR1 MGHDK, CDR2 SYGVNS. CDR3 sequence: CASRTDRIEAFF. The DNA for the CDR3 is TGTGCCAGCAGGACGGACAGGATTGAAGCTTTCTTT.

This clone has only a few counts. The CDR3 nucleotides are TGTGCCAGCAGTTTATCAGGTGGACAGTATAATTCACCCCTCCACTTT. This encodes CASSLSGGQYNSPLHF. The chain uses TRBV27 and TRBJ1-6; D is possibly TRBD1 (6 bases). Trimming left V 0 bases short and J 4 bases short, with 10 bases between. The V gene's germline CDR1 is MNHEY and CDR2 SMNVEV (reference sequence). The CDR3 sequence is 16 residues long.

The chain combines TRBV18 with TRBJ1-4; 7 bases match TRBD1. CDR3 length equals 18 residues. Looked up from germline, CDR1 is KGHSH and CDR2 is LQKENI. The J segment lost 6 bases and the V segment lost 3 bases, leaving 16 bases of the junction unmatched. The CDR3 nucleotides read TGTGCCAGCTCACCGTCGGGCGTTAACAGGGGACGAGATGAAAAACTGTTTTTT. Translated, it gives CASSPSGVNRGRDEKLFF.

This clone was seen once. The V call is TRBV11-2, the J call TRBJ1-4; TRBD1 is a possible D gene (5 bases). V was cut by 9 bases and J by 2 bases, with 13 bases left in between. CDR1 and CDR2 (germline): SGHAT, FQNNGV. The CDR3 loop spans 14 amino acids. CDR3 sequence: CASNFDSTNEKLFF. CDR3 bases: TGTGCCAGTAACTTCGACAGTACTAATGAAAAACTGTTTTTT.

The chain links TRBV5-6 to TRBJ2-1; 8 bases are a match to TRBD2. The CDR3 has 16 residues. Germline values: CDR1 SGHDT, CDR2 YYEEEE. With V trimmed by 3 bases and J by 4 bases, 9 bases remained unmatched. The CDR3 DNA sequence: TGTGCCAGCAGCTCGTGGGCGGGGGGTGCTTACAATGAGCAGTTCTTC. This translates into CASSSWAGGAYNEQFF.

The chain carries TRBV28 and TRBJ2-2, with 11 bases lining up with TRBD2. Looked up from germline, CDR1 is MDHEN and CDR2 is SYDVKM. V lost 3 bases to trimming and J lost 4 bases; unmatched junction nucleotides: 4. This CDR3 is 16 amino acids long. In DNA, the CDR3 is TGTGCCAGCAGTTTTACTAGCGGGGGTGGCACCGGGGAGCTGTTTTTT. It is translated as CASSFTSGGGTGELFF.

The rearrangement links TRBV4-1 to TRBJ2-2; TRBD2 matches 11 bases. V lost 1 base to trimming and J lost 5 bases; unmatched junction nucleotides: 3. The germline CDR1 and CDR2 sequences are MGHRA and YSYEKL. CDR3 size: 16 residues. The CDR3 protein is CASSQATSGGTGELFF. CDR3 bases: TGCGCCAGCAGCCAAGCTACTAGCGGGGGAACCGGGGAGCTGTTTTTT.

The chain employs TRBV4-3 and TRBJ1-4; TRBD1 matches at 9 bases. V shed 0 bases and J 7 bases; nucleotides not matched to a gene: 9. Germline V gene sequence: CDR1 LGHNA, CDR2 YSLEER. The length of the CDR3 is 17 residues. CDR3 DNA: TGCGCCAGCAGCCAAGACCCCGTGGGACAGGGTACTGAAAAACTGTTTTTT. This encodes CASSQDPVGQGTEKLFF.

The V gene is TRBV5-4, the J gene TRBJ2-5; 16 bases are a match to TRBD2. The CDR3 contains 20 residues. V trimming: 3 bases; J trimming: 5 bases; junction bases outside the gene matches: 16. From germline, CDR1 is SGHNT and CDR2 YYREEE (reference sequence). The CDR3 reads CASSSAKGTSGGAGGETQYF. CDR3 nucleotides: TGTGCCAGCAGCTCGGCTAAGGGGACTAGCGGGGGGGCCGGCGGGGAGACCCAGTACTTC.

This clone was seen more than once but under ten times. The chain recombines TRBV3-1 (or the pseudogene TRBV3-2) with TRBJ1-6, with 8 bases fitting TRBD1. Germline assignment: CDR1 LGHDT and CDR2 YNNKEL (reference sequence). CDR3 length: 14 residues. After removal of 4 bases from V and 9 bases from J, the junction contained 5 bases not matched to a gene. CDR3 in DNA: TGTGCCAGCAGCCGGACAGGGATAAGTTCACCCCTCCACTTT. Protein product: CASSRTGISSPLHF.

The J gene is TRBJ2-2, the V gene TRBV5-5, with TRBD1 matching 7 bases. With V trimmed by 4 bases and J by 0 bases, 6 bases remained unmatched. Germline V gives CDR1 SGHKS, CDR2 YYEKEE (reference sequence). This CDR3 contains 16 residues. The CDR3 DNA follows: TGTGCCAGCAGCCTCTACAGGGGCGCGAACACCGGGGAGCTGTTTTTT. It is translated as CASSLYRGANTGELFF.

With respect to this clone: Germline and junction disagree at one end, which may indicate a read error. The CDR3 spells CASSLQGAKTGELFF. The CDR3 DNA follows: TGTGCCAGCTCACTACAGGGGGCGAAAACCGGGGAGCTGTTTTTT. This sequence joins TRBV18 and TRBJ2-2; 9 positions agree with TRBD1. The CDR3 is 15 amino acids. From germline, CDR1 is KGHSH and CDR2 LQKENI.

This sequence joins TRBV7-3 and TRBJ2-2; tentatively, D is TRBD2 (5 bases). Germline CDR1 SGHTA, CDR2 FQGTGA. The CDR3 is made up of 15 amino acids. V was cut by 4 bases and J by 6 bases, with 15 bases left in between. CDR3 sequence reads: CASSYGTGSAGELFF. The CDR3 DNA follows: TGTGCCAGCAGCTATGGAACTGGGAGCGCCGGGGAGCTGTTTTTT.

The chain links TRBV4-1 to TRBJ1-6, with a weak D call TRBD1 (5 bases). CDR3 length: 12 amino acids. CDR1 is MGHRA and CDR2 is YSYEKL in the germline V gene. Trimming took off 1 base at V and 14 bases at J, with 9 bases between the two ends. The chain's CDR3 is CASSQGGGALHF. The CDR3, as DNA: TGCGCCAGCAGCCAAGGCGGGGGGGCCCTCCACTTT.

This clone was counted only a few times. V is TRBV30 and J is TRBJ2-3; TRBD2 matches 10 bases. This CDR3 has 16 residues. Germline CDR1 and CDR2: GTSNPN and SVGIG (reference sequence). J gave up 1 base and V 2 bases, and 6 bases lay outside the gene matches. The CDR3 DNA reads TGTGCCTGGAGTTCTTCTAGCGGGGGCCGCACAGATACGCAGTATTTT. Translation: CAWSSSSGGRTDTQYF.